Sequencing of this T cell receptor (beta chain) was carried out in a study of CD8+ T cells in alopecia areata. A remark on this clone: The antigen is undetermined.

RNA extraction was followed by reverse transcription into cDNA, which acted as the sequencing template. Sequenced by immunoSEQ multiplex PCR; TCRdb stores in-frame clones only, minus some. The table has about 140,000 clones, less than 65% seen once; the top ten hold 30% to 45%. Whole-study findings and limits: Higher clonality than in normal scalp was seen in lesional scalp, especially alopecia totalis/universalis.

The CDR3 has 15 residues. CDR1 is SGHRS, CDR2 YFSETQ, per germline. Deletions cut 2 bases from V and 7 bases from J, with 15 bases between. The TCR was taken from a human donor in good health. Sequencing input: CD8+ T cells sorted from blood. The chain joins TRBV5-1 to TRBJ2-2; D perhaps matches TRBD2 (6 bases). CDR3 residues: CASSLSSGWSGELFF. The CDR3 bases are TGCGCCAGCAGCTTATCGAGCGGGTGGAGCGGGGAGCTGTTTTTT.